The 18 T cell receptor beta chains listed next were all sequenced from one sample in a study of a mutant IDH1 vaccine in newly diagnosed glioma. Indicated time point: week 47, end of study. The content of each vaccine dose was 300 ug of mutant IDH1 20-mer peptide, and topical imiquimod accompanied it. The method was immunoSEQ multiplex PCR; TCRdb's version includes in-frame clones alone and lacks a portion of them. Seen here are tens of thousands of clones, over 70% observed once, and the top ten hold about 9%. These TCRs' antigens remain unknown. Source: PBMCs, taken from a glioma patient whose treatment included an IDH1 peptide vaccine. These receptors originate from a man between 35 and 55 years old with glioma.

The V gene is TRBV5-1, the J gene TRBJ2-7; D is perhaps TRBD2 (6 bases). Germline loops: CDR1 SGHRS, CDR2 YFSETQ. Trimming cost V 0 bases and J 3 bases, with 19 bases left between them. This CDR3 has 17 residues. The CDR3 region is CASSLAIGGLLGYEQYF. CDR3 in DNA: TGCGCCAGCAGCTTGGCCATCGGGGGACTGCTTGGCTACGAGCAGTACTTC. Full variable domain (missing parts from reference TRBV5-1 and TRBJ2-7): KAGVTQTPRYLIKTRGQQVTLSCSPISGHRSVSWYQQTPGQGLQFLFEYFSETQRNKGNFPGRFSGRQFSNSRSEMNVSTLELGDSALYLCASSLAIGGLLGYEQYFGPGTRLTVT.

V gene TRBV5-6 combines with J gene TRBJ1-1; tentative D call: TRBD1 (6 bases). The CDR3 sequence is 15 residues long. Trimming cost V 4 bases and J 0 bases, with 13 bases left between them. Germline CDR1 and CDR2: SGHDT and YYEEEE. The CDR3 region has the DNA TGTGCCAGCAGCCGGGCGGCAGGGGTGAACACTGAAGCTTTCTTT. It yields the protein CASSRAAGVNTEAFF.

The V call is TRBV2, the J call TRBJ1-2; unclear D gene. V lost 7 bases and J 3 bases, leaving 12 bases between the germline ends. The germline gives CDR1 SNHLY, CDR2 FYNNEI. This CDR3 spans 13 amino acids. Here the CDR3 DNA reads TGTGCCAGCACCCCAGCACCGTACTATGGCTACACCTTC. Residues: CASTPAPYYGYTF. The full variable domain, rest sourced from reference TRBV2 and TRBJ1-2, is EPEVTQTPSHQVTQMGQEVILRCVPISNHLYFYWYRQILGQKVEFLVSFYNNEISEKSEIFDDQFSVERPDGSNFTLKIRSTKLEDSAMYFCASTPAPYYGYTFGSGTRLTVV.

As for this clone: Germline and junction disagree at one end, which may indicate a read error. The rearrangement joins TRBV11-2 to TRBJ2-3, with TRBD1 identical over 8 bases. Germline loops: CDR1 SGHAT, CDR2 FQNNGV. The CDR3 consists of 14 residues. CDR3 coding DNA: TGTGCCAGCAGCTTGACAGGGGTCTCAGAAACGCAGTATTTT. Its protein is CASSLTGVSETQYF.

This clone occurred a few times. The J gene is TRBJ2-7, the V gene TRBV5-4; D possibly corresponds to TRBD1 (6 bases). This CDR3 is built from 14 residues. Germline assignment: CDR1 SGHNT and CDR2 YYREEE (reference sequence). Trimming removed 1 base at V and 0 bases at J, with 8 bases between. Here the CDR3 DNA reads TGTGCCAGCAGCTTGAAGGGGGTCTCCTACGAGCAGTACGTC. Protein: CASSLKGVSYEQYV.

CDR3 protein: CASSRRLGRVSFYEQYF. In DNA form, the CDR3 reads TGTGCCAGCAGCAGGCGGCTAGGTAGAGTCTCGTTCTACGAGCAGTACTTC. This chain uses TRBV5-6 with TRBJ2-7, with D unresolved. Germline V gives CDR1 SGHDT, CDR2 YYEEEE. The CDR3 contains 17 residues. V was shortened by 4 bases and J by 3 bases, with 23 bases between the two germline ends.

The chain links TRBV7-6 to TRBJ2-3, with TRBD2 identical over 16 bases. V was clipped by 4 bases and J by 5 bases; unmatched bases: 6. Germline V gene lookup returns CDR1 SGHVS and CDR2 FNYEAQ. The CDR3 extends over 17 amino acids. The CDR3 DNA is TGTGCCAGCAGCTCGCCGGGACTAGCGGGAGGGCAAGATACGCAGTATTTT. This translates into CASSSPGLAGGQDTQYF. Based on the CDR3 plus reference TRBV7-6 and TRBJ2-3, the full variable domain is GAGVSQSPRYKVTKRGQDVALRCDPISGHVSLYWYRQALGQGPEFLTYFNYEAQQDKSGLPNDRFSAERPEGSISTLTIQRTEQRDSAMYRCASSSPGLAGGQDTQYFGPGTRLTVL.

J is TRBJ2-4 and V is TRBV15; 8 bases align to TRBD2. Unmatched junction bases numbered 4, after V lost 3 bases and J lost 9 bases. The germline CDR1 and CDR2 sequences are LNHNV and YYDKDF (reference sequence). This CDR3 is 13 amino acids long. The CDR3 DNA sequence: TGTGCCACCAGCAGGGGACTAGAGGGCATTCAGTACTTC. As protein: CATSRGLEGIQYF.

V and J are TRBV6-5 and TRBJ1-2, with 7 nucleotides matching TRBD1. The germline V gene encodes CDR1 MNHEY and CDR2 SVGAGI. Trimming took 4 bases from V and 3 from J; bases not matched to a gene: 8. The CDR3 is 15 amino acids. CDR3 amino acids: CASSSRDRGDYGYTF. The CDR3 nucleotides read TGTGCCAGCAGTTCCCGGGACAGAGGAGACTATGGCTACACCTTC.

The chain combines TRBV7-9 with TRBJ2-6; D possibly corresponds to TRBD2 (5 bases). This CDR3 has 15 residues. Trimming took 2 bases from V and 1 from J, leaving 6 bases between them. The V gene's germline CDR1 is SEHNR and CDR2 FQNEAQ (reference sequence). The CDR3 region is CASSLRGSGANVLTF. The CDR3 bases are TGTGCCAGCAGCTTACGGGGATCTGGGGCCAACGTCCTGACTTTC.

This chain links TRBV6-5 with TRBJ2-7; TRBD1 agrees at 10 bases. Trimming removed 7 bases from V and 3 bases from J; junction bases left unmatched: 6. Germline CDR1 MNHEY, CDR2 SVGAGI. The CDR3 has 14 amino acids. The CDR3, as DNA: TGTGCCAGCACCCCAAGGGACAGGGGCTACGAGCAGTACTTC. Protein sequence: CASTPRDRGYEQYF.

The chain joins TRBV18 to TRBJ2-7, with D maybe TRBD1 (5 bases). CDR1 is KGHSH and CDR2 is LQKENI in the germline V gene. The CDR3 covers 13 residues. V lost 1 base, J lost 3 bases, and 7 bases lay in between. CDR3 sequence reads: CASSPRQSYEQYF. CDR3 DNA: TGTGCCAGCTCACCACGACAGAGCTACGAGCAGTACTTC.

The sample holds a few counts of this clone. The chain recombines TRBV27 with TRBJ1-4; TRBD1 might be the D (6 bases). CDR3 length equals 15 residues. The germline V and J ends were trimmed by 5 bases and 3 bases, with 13 bases remaining between them. Per the germline V gene, CDR1 is MNHEY and CDR2 is SMNVEV (reference sequence). CDR3 protein: CASSPTGQANEKLFF. The CDR3 DNA follows: TGTGCCAGCAGTCCAACAGGGCAGGCTAATGAAAAACTGTTTTTT.

J is TRBJ2-3 and V is TRBV7-2, with 14 bases identical to TRBD2. J gave up 3 bases and V 4 bases, and 3 bases lay outside the gene matches. The CDR3 is 16 amino acids. Germline CDR1 reads SGHTA; CDR2 reads FQGNSA. The CDR3 region is CASSSRTSGGTDTQYF. CDR3 coding DNA: TGTGCCAGCAGCTCACGGACTAGCGGGGGGACAGATACGCAGTATTTT.

The J gene is TRBJ2-7, the V gene TRBV10-1; 11 bases agree with TRBD2. Germline CDR1 is WNHNN and CDR2 is SYGVQD (reference sequence). The CDR3 totals 19 residues. V shed 2 bases, J shed 3 bases, and the junction held 15 bases outside the gene matches. The CDR3 DNA reads as TGCGCCAGCAGTGAGCCACCCGGGATAGCGGGAGGGCCCCGCTACGAGCAGTACGTC. It encodes CASSEPPGIAGGPRYEQYV.

V and J are TRBV5-6 and TRBJ1-2; weak D call: TRBD1 (5 bases). This CDR3 has 15 amino acids. The germline V gene has CDR1 SGHDT and CDR2 YYEEEE. Trimming took 3 bases from V and 0 from J, leaving 12 bases between them. The CDR3 nucleotides read TGTGCCAGCAGCTCACGGGGCAGAACTAACTATGGCTACACCTTC. It codes for CASSSRGRTNYGYTF.

The V and J genes are TRBV5-8 and TRBJ2-2; D is ambiguous. The ends were cut back, 4 bases at V and 8 bases at J, with 15 bases in the middle. The CDR3 loop spans 14 amino acids. Germline V gene data show CDR1 as SGHTS and CDR2 as YDEGEE. This CDR3 reads CASSVRTLGGELFF. The CDR3 DNA is TGTGCCAGCAGCGTTCGGACCTTAGGTGGGGAGCTGTTTTTT.

This clone was picked up a small number of times. The chain recombines TRBV29-1 with TRBJ2-1; no definite D call. CDR1 and CDR2 from the germline V gene are SQVTM and ANQGSEA. Trimming took off 2 bases at V and 7 bases at J, with 12 bases between the two ends. This CDR3 spans 13 amino acids. CDR3 DNA sequence: TGCAGCGTTGAAATCCCCCCCGGGAATGAGCAGTTCTTC. Translation gives CSVEIPPGNEQFF.